The 5 T cell receptor beta chains reported below all come from one sample, sequenced in a study of prognosis after radiotherapy for stage I lung cancer. CDR3 of TCR beta was amplified from genomic DNA via a two-round multiplex PCR. The authors ran first-round PCR with primers specific to each TRBV and TRBJ gene. TCRdb called the multiplex PCR reads again in MiXCR, with one record for every CDR3 protein. The sample contains approximately 16,000 distinct CDR3 sequences, about 40% of which appear only once. The specimen comprised PBMCs, sampled before or after stereotactic body radiation therapy (not recorded which). Source of these receptors: a donor of 50 years or more with non-small cell lung cancer.

The rearrangement joins TRBV28 to TRBJ2-3; 10 nucleotides match TRBD2. The V and J ends lost 6 bases and 6 bases, in that order; junction bases with no gene match: 9. Germline V lookup: CDR1 MDHEN, CDR2 SYDVKM. This CDR3 spans 15 amino acids. The CDR3 bases are TGTGCCAGCAGGGGAGCGGGAGGGGGCCGGGATACGCAGTATTTT. It is translated as CASRGAGGGRDTQYF.

A remark on this clonotype: A junction end diverges from the germline sequence, so it may reflect a read error. The J gene is TRBJ2-2, the V gene TRBV15; the D is unclear. Germline CDR1 and CDR2: LNHNV and YYDKDF (reference sequence). CDR3 length equals 12 residues. CDR3 sequence: CSTSRPTAELFF. The CDR3 DNA is TGTTCCACCAGCAGGCCCACCGCGGAGCTGTTTTTT. Using reference TRBV15 and TRBJ2-2 for the parts outside the CDR3, the full variable domain is DAMVIQNPRYQVTQFGKPVTLSCSQTLNHNVMYWYQQKSSQAPKLLFHYYDKDFNNEADTPDNFQSRRPNTSFCFLDIRSPGLGDTAMYLCSTSRPTAELFFGEGSRLTVL.

This clonotype has only a few counts. V and J are TRBV30 and TRBJ1-1; TRBD1 is a possible D gene (6 bases). Germline CDR1 GTSNPN, CDR2 SVGIG (reference sequence). The CDR3 totals 16 residues. The germline V and J ends were trimmed by 8 bases and 3 bases, with 25 bases remaining between them. The CDR3 protein is CAGQKGGGGVDTEAFF. The CDR3 bases are TGTGCCGGACAGAAGGGGGGGGGGGGGGTCGACACTGAAGCTTTCTTT.

The chain joins TRBV11-1 to TRBJ1-1, with TRBD1 as a possible D gene (6 bases). The CDR3 is 16 residues long. Germline-derived CDR1 and CDR2 are SGHAT and FQDESV (reference sequence). The V end was cut by 5 bases, the J end by 3 bases, with 19 bases between. The CDR3 nucleotides read TGTGCCAGCAGCCCAGGGACATGGGGCTTGTACACTGAAGCTTTCTTT. Its translation is CASSPGTWGLYTEAFF.

V is TRBV19 and J is TRBJ1-5; the D is unclear. The CDR3 is made up of 13 amino acids. Trimming pared 8 bases from V and 5 bases from J, leaving 13 bases between. In germline, CDR1 is LNHDA, CDR2 SQIVND (reference sequence). CDR3 in DNA: TGTGCCAGTGTGCAGGTTATCGATCAGCCCCAGCATTTT. Residues: CASVQVIDQPQHF.